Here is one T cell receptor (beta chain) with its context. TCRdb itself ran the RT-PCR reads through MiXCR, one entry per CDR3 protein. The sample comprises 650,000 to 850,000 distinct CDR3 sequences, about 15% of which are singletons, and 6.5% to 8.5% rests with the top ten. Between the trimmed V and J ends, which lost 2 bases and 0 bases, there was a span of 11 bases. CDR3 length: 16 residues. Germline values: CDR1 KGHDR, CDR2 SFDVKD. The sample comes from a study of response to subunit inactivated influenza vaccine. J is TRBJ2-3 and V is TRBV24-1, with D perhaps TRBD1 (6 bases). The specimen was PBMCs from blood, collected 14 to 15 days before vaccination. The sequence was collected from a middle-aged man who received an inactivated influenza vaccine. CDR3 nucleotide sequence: TGTGCCACCAGTGATTCCGCAGGGGCAAGCACAGATACGCAGTATTTT. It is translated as CATSDSAGASTDTQYF.